Each of the 19 T cell receptor beta chains below was sequenced from the same sample in a study of T cell responses to AZD1222 COVID-19 vaccine. The protocol was immunoSEQ multiplex PCR, while the TCRdb copy is restricted to in-frame clones and leaves out a portion. Altogether 150,000 to 200,000 clones are present, about 92% being singletons, with the ten largest covering roughly 1.4%. The sequencing here drew on peripheral blood, taken on day 0 of AZD1222 vaccination. The receptor source for this set is an adult in good health.

The chain has TRBV7-9 and TRBJ1-1; 8 nucleotides agree with TRBD1. This CDR3 has 11 amino acids. Germline V lookup: CDR1 SEHNR, CDR2 FQNEAQ (reference sequence). The junction had 3 bases not matched to a gene; V was cut back by 5 bases and J by 10 bases. The CDR3 DNA reads as TGTGCCAGCAGCCCAGACAGGGGAGCTTTCTTT. Its protein is CASSPDRGAFF. The complete variable domain, with remaining parts taken from reference TRBV7-9 and TRBJ1-1, reads DTGVSQNPRHKITKRGQNVTFRCDPISEHNRLYWYRQTLGQGPEFLTYFQNEAQLEKSRLLSDRFSAERPKGSFSTLEIQRTEQGDSAMYLCASSPDRGAFFGQGTRLTVV.

This clone was detected once. Here the CDR3 reads CASSEWEGLSQPQHF. The CDR3 DNA follows: TGTGCCAGCAGTGAATGGGAGGGGTTAAGTCAGCCCCAGCATTTT. V is TRBV6-1 and J is TRBJ1-5; perhaps TRBD1 as D (5 bases). The germline gives CDR1 MNHNS, CDR2 SASEGT. This CDR3 region has 15 residues. The V end was cut by 2 bases, the J end by 6 bases, with 14 bases between.

This clone was counted once. The chain joins TRBV7-5 to TRBJ2-3. TRBV7-5 is recorded as a pseudogene. CDR3 size: 14 residues. The CDR3 sequence: CARSLGVGTDTQYF. The CDR3, as DNA: TGTGCCAGAAGCTTAGGGGTTGGGACAGATACGCAGTATTTT.

This chain joins TRBV18 and TRBJ1-4; D gene ambiguous. The CDR3 consists of 15 residues. CDR1 is KGHSH, CDR2 LQKENI, per germline. The V and J ends lost 1 base and 1 base respectively, with 7 bases between them. CDR3 sequence (DNA): TGTGCCAGCTCACCACGGTCGGGAACTAATGAAAAACTGTTTTTT. Its translation: CASSPRSGTNEKLFF.

The chain employs TRBV7-2 and TRBJ1-1; D uncertain. In germline, CDR1 is SGHTA, CDR2 FQGNSA. The CDR3 totals 15 residues. V lost 0 bases and J lost 0, with 8 bases in between. The CDR3 protein is CASSLAQGLNTEAFF. In DNA form, the CDR3 reads TGTGCCAGCAGCTTAGCGCAAGGGTTGAACACTGAAGCTTTCTTT.

As for this clone: In the same sample, other DNA sequences code for this CDR3. The CDR3 DNA reads as TGCGCCAGCAGCCGGGACAGCCAAGAGACCCAGTACTTC. It encodes CASSRDSQETQYF. The chain recombines TRBV5-1 with TRBJ2-5, with 7 bases lining up with TRBD1. The V segment lost 4 bases and the J segment 1 base; nucleotides outside the gene matches: 1. The germline V gene has CDR1 SGHRS and CDR2 YFSETQ. The CDR3 contains 13 residues.

The chain joins TRBV3-1 (or the pseudogene TRBV3-2) to TRBJ2-3; D gene unclear. V lost 0 bases and J 4 bases, leaving 8 bases between the germline ends. Per the germline V gene, CDR1 is LGHDT and CDR2 is YNNKEL (reference sequence). This CDR3 has 14 amino acids. The CDR3 protein is CASSQDQKADTQYF. Written as DNA, the CDR3 is TGTGCCAGCAGCCAAGATCAGAAGGCAGATACGCAGTATTTT.

Regarding this clone: The junction departs from the called germline gene at one end, perhaps through a read error. This chain connects TRBV24-1 to TRBJ1-1, with a weak D call TRBD1 (5 bases). The germline V gene has CDR1 KGHDR and CDR2 SFDVKD. The CDR3 sequence is 13 residues long. CDR3 sequence (DNA): TGTGCCACCACGGCGGGGGTGAAGACTGAAGCTTTCTTT. Its protein product is CATTAGVKTEAFF.

The V gene is TRBV2, the J gene TRBJ1-4; no reliable D call. Germline CDR1 and CDR2: SNHLY and FYNNEI. The V end lost 6 bases, the J end lost 0 bases, and 11 bases lay between the germline ends. The CDR3 consists of 15 residues. Here the CDR3 reads CASRPLLTTNEKLFF. The CDR3 bases are TGTGCCAGCAGACCACTACTAACAACTAATGAAAAACTGTTTTTT.

V gene TRBV24-1 combines with J gene TRBJ1-2; D remains unclear. The CDR3 sequence is 12 residues long. The germline V gene has CDR1 KGHDR and CDR2 SFDVKD. The ends were cut back, 5 bases at V and 4 bases at J, with 7 bases in the middle. The CDR3 coding sequence is TGTGCCACCAGTGGTGGCGGCTATGGCTACACCTTC. This encodes CATSGGGYGYTF.

The chain links TRBV6-5 to TRBJ1-4; D ambiguous. The CDR3 has 14 amino acids. Deletions cut 6 bases from V and 8 bases from J, with 16 bases between. The V gene's germline CDR1 is MNHEY and CDR2 SVGAGI. The DNA for the CDR3 is TGTGCCAGCAGCCAAACGACGAGCGGCGAAAAACTGTTTTTT. It encodes CASSQTTSGEKLFF.

The chain recombines TRBV7-3 with TRBJ2-1, with 16 bases aligning to TRBD2. Trimming removed 1 base from V and 0 bases from J; junction bases left unmatched: 3. Looked up from germline, CDR1 is SGHTA and CDR2 is FQGTGA. The length of the CDR3 is 19 residues. CDR3 sequence: CASSLRGTSGGASYNEQFF. CDR3 DNA: TGTGCCAGCAGCTTAAGAGGGACTAGCGGGGGGGCCTCCTACAATGAGCAGTTCTTC.

This rearrangement joins TRBV20-1 to TRBJ2-5; D gene ambiguous. Germline CDR1 and CDR2: DFQATT and SNEGSKA (reference sequence). CDR3 length equals 11 residues. The germline V and J ends were trimmed by 6 bases and 7 bases, with 12 bases remaining between them. In nucleotides, the CDR3 is TGCAGTGCAACTGATCCCGGGACCCAGTACTTC. Protein product: CSATDPGTQYF.

This chain connects TRBV30 to TRBJ2-6, with 10 nucleotides matching TRBD1. This CDR3 is 17 amino acids long. CDR1 and CDR2 (germline): GTSNPN, SVGIG (reference sequence). V lost 4 bases to trimming and J lost 0 bases; unmatched junction nucleotides: 6. This CDR3 is CAWIPGQGLSGANVLTF. The CDR3 nucleotides read TGTGCCTGGATACCGGGACAGGGGCTCTCTGGGGCCAACGTCCTGACTTTC. The full variable domain, completed using reference TRBV30 and TRBJ2-6, is SQTIHQWPATLVQPVGSPLSLECTVEGTSNPNLYWYRQAAGRGLQLLFYSVGIGQISSEVPQNLSASRPQDRQFILSSKKLLLSDSGFYLCAWIPGQGLSGANVLTFGAGSRLTVL.

This sequence joins TRBV6-5 and TRBJ2-3; TRBD2 aligns across 11 bases. Germline CDR1 reads MNHEY; CDR2 reads SVGAGI. Trimming cost V 6 bases and J 6 bases; bases outside gene matches: 8. This CDR3 is built from 15 residues. The CDR3 bases are TGTGCCAGCAGAGACGAGGGACTAGCGGTGGATACGCAGTATTTT. This gives the protein CASRDEGLAVDTQYF.

The chain carries TRBV27 and TRBJ1-2; unclear D gene. V was cut by 8 bases and J by 6 bases, with 16 bases left in between. The CDR3 is 13 residues long. The germline V gene has CDR1 MNHEY and CDR2 SMNVEV (reference sequence). The CDR3 bases are TGTGCCAGCTCCCCATGGCCTCGGGATGGCTACACCTTC. It codes for CASSPWPRDGYTF.

This clone was observed once. This chain joins TRBV5-6 and TRBJ1-2; D remains unclear. The V end was cut by 1 base, the J end by 1 base, with 11 bases between. Looked up from germline, CDR1 is SGHDT and CDR2 is YYEEEE. The CDR3 runs 15 residues. The CDR3 sequence is CASSLRRGFNYGYTF. DNA of the CDR3: TGTGCCAGCAGCTTGCGGCGCGGTTTTAACTATGGCTACACCTTC.

CDR3 sequence (DNA): TGCGCCAGCAGCCAAGGGATGCGGGGGGGCGACACCGGGGAGCTGTTTTTT. Its protein product is CASSQGMRGGDTGELFF. This chain joins TRBV4-1 and TRBJ2-2; 9 nucleotides agree with TRBD2. The V gene's germline CDR1 is MGHRA and CDR2 YSYEKL. After removal of 1 base from V and 3 bases from J, the junction contained 6 bases not matched to a gene. This CDR3 region has 17 residues.

The rearrangement links TRBV19 to TRBJ1-6; D perhaps matches TRBD1 (5 bases). Germline values: CDR1 LNHDA, CDR2 SQIVND (reference sequence). Trimming left V 6 bases short and J 4 bases short, with 10 bases between. The CDR3 spans 14 residues. The DNA of the CDR3 is TGTGCCAGTAGCACAGGAATTTATAATTCACCCCTCCACTTT. As protein: CASSTGIYNSPLHF. The full variable domain, completed using reference TRBV19 and TRBJ1-6, is DGGITQSPKYLFRKEGQNVTLSCEQNLNHDAMYWYRQDPGQGLRLIYYSQIVNDFQKGDIAEGYSVSREKKESFPLTVTSAQKNPTAFYLCASSTGIYNSPLHFGNGTRLTVT.